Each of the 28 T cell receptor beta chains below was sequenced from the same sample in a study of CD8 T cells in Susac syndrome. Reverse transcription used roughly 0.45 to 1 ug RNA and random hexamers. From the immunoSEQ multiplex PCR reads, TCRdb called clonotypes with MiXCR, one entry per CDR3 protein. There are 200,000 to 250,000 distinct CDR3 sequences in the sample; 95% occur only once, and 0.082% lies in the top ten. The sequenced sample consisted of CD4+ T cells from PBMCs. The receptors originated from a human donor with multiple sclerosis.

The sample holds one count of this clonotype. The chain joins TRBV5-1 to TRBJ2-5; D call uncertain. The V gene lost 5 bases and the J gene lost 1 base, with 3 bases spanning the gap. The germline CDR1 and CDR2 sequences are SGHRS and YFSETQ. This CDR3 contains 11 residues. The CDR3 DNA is TGCGCCAGCAGGACCCAAGAGACCCAGTACTTC. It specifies CASRTQETQYF.

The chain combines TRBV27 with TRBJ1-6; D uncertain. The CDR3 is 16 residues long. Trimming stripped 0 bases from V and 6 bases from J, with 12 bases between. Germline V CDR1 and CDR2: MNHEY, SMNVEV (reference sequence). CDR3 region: CASSLSIGDFNSPLHF. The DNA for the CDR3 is TGTGCCAGCAGTTTATCGATTGGAGATTTTAATTCACCCCTCCACTTT.

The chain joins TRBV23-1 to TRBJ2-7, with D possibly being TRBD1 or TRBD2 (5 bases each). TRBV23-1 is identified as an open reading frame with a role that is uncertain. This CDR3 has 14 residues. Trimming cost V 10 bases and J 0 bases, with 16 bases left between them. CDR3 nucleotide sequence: TGCGCCACCGCGACCGGGACGGACTCCTACGAGCAGTACTTC. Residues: CATATGTDSYEQYF.

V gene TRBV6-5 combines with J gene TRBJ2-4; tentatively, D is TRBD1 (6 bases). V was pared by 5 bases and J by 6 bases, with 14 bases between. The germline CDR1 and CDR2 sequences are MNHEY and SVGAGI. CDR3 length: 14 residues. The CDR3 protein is CASSPTRGGNIQYF. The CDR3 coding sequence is TGTGCCAGCAGTCCCACTCGAGGGGGAAACATTCAGTACTTC.

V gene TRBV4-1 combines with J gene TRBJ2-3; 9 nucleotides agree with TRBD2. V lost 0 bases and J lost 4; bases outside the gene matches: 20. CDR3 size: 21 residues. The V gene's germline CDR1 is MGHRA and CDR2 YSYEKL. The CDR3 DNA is TGCGCCAGCAGCCAAGACCTCAGGAGCGGGGGGCGAACCTTTTTGCCAGATACGCAGTATTTT. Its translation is CASSQDLRSGGRTFLPDTQYF.

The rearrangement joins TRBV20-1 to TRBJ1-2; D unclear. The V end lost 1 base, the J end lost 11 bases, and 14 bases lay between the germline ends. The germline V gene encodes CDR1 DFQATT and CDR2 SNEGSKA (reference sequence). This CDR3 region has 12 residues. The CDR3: CSARANTAGYTF. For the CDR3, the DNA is TGCAGTGCTAGAGCCAACACGGCGGGGTACACCTTC.

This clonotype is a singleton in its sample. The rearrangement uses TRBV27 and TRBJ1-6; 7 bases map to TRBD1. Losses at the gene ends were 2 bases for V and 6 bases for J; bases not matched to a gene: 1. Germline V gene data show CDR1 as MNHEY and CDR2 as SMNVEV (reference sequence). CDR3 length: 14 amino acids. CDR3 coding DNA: TGTGCCAGCAGTTTAACAGGGGCTAATTCACCCCTCCACTTT. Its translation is CASSLTGANSPLHF.

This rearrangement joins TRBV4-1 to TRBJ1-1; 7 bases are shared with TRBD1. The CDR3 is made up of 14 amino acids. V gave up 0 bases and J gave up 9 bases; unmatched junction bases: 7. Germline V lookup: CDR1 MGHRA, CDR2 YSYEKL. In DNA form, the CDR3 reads TGCGCCAGCAGCCAAGAAGGCTTACAGGGGAAAGCTTTCTTT. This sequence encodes CASSQEGLQGKAFF.

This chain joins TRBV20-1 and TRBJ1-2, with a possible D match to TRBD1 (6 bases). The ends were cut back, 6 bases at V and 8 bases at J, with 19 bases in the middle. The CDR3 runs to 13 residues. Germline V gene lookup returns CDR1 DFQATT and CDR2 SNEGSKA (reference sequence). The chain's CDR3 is CSATGTGLLGYTF. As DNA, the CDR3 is TGCAGTGCCACGGGTACAGGGCTCCTCGGCTACACCTTC.

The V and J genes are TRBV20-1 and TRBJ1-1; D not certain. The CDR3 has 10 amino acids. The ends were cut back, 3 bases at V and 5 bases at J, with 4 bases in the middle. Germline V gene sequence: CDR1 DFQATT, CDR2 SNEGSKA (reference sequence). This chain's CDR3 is CSASPTEAFF. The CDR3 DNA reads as TGCAGTGCTAGTCCAACTGAAGCTTTCTTT.

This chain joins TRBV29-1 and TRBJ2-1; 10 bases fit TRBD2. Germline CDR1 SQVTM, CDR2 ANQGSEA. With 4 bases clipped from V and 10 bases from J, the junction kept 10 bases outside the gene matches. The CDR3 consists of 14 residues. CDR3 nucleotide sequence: TGCAGCGTTGTTAGCGGGGGGTTTCTCAGGGAGCAGTTCTTC. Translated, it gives CSVVSGGFLREQFF.

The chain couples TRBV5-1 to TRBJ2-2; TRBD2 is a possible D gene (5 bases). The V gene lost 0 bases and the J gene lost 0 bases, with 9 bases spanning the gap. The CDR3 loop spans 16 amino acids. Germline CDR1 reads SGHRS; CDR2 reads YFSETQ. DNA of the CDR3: TGCGCCAGCAGCTTGGGACTAAACGCGAACACCGGGGAGCTGTTTTTT. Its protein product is CASSLGLNANTGELFF. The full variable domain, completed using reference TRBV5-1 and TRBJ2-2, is KAGVTQTPRYLIKTRGQQVTLSCSPISGHRSVSWYQQTPGQGLQFLFEYFSETQRNKGNFPGRFSGRQFSNSRSEMNVSTLELGDSALYLCASSLGLNANTGELFFGEGSRLTVL.

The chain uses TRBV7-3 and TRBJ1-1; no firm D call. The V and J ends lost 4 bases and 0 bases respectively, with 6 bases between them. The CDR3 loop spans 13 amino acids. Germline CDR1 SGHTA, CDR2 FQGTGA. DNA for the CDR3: TGTGCCAGCAGCTCCCAGATGAACACTGAAGCTTTCTTT. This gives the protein CASSSQMNTEAFF.

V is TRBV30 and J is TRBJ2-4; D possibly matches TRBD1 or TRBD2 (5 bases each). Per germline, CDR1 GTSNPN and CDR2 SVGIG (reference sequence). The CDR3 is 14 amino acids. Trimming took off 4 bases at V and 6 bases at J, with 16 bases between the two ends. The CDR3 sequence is CAWTPSVGVNIQYF. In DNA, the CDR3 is TGTGCCTGGACTCCATCCGTGGGGGTAAACATTCAGTACTTC.

In nucleotides, the CDR3 is TGTGCCTGGTCACCAAATAGCAATCAGCCCCAGCATTTT. It encodes CAWSPNSNQPQHF. The chain has TRBV30 and TRBJ1-5; no clear D gene. Trimming removed 5 bases from V and 0 bases from J, with 8 bases in between. This CDR3 contains 13 residues. In germline, CDR1 is GTSNPN, CDR2 SVGIG (reference sequence).

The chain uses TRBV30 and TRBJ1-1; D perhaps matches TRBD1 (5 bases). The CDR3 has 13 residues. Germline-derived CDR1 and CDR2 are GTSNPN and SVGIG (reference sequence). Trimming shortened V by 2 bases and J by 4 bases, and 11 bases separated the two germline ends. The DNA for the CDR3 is TGTGCCTGGAGTCGAGGGGTGACCACTGAAGCTTTCTTT. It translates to CAWSRGVTTEAFF.

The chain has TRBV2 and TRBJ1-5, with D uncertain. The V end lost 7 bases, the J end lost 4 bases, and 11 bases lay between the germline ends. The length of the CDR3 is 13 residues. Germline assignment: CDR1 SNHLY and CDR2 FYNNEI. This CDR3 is CASMSRENQPQHF. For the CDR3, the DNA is TGTGCCAGCATGTCACGGGAAAATCAGCCCCAGCATTTT.

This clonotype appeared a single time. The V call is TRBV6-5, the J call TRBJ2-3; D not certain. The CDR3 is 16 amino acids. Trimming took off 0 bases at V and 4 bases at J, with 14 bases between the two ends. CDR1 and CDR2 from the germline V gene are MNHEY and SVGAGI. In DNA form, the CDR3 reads TGTGCCAGCAGTTACTCGATAGGCAGCCGTGCAGATACGCAGTATTTT. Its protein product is CASSYSIGSRADTQYF.

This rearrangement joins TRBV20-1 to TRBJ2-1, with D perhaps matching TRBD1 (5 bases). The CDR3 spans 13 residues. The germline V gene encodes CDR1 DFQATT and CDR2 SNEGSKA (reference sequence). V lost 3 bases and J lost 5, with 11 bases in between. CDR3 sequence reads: CSARAGQHNEQFF. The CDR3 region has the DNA TGCAGTGCTAGGGCAGGACAACACAATGAGCAGTTCTTC.

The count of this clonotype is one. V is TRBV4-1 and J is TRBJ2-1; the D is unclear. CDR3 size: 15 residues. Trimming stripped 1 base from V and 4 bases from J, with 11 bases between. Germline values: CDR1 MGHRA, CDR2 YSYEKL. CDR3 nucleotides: TGCGCCAGCAGCCAAGCCGCTAGTCAGTACAATGAGCAGTTCTTC. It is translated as CASSQAASQYNEQFF.

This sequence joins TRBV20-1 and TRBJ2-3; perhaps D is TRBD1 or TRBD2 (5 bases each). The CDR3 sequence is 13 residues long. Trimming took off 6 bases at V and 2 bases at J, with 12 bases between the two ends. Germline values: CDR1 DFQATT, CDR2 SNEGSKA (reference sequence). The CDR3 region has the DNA TGCAGTGCCAGGGACCCTAACACAGATACGCAGTATTTT. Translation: CSARDPNTDTQYF.

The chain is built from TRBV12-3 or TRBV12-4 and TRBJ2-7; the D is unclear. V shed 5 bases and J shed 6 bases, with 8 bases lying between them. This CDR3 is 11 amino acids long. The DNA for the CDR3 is TGTGCCAGCAGTGACTCCCTCGAGCAGTACTTC. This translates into CASSDSLEQYF.

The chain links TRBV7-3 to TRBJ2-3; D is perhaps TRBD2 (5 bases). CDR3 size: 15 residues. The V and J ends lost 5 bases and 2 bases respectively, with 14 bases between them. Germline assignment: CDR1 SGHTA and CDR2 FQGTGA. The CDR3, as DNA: TGTGCCAGCAGCCCAGGTCCGGGGAACACAGATACGCAGTATTTT. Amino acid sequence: CASSPGPGNTDTQYF.

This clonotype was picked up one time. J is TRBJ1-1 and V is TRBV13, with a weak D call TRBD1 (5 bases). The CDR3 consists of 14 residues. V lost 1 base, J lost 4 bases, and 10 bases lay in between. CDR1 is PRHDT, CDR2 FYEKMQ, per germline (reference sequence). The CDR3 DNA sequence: TGTGCCAGCAGCTTAGATGGGGCGGGCACTGAAGCTTTCTTT. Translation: CASSLDGAGTEAFF.

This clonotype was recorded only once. The CDR3 reads CASSLGTEPDRPQYF. CDR3 DNA sequence: TGTGCCAGCAGCTTGGGCACCGAACCCGACAGGCCGCAGTACTTC. The chain uses TRBV5-4 and TRBJ2-7, with a weak D call TRBD1 (6 bases). The V gene lost 0 bases and the J gene lost 9 bases, with 19 bases spanning the gap. CDR1 is SGHNT, CDR2 YYREEE, per germline (reference sequence). The CDR3 spans 15 residues.

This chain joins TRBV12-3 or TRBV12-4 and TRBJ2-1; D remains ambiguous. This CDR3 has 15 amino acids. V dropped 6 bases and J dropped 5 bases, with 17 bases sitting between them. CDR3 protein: CASRTFEMADNEQFF. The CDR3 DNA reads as TGTGCCAGCAGAACGTTTGAGATGGCGGACAATGAGCAGTTCTTC.

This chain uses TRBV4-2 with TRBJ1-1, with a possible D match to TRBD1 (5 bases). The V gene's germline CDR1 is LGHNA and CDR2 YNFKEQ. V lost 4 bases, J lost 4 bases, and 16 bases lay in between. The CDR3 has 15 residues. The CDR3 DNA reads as TGTGCCAGCAGCCTAAACCAGGGCCTGGGCACTGAAGCTTTCTTT. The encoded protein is CASSLNQGLGTEAFF.

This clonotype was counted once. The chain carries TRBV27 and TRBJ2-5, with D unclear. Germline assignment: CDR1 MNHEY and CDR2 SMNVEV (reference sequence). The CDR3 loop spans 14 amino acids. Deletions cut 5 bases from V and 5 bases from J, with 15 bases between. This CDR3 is CASSPGLPGETQYF. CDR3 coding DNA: TGTGCCAGCAGTCCGGGCCTTCCTGGGGAGACCCAGTACTTC.